This T cell receptor (beta chain) is drawn from a study of cytomegalovirus exposure and HLA in healthy donors. The CDR3 covers 16 residues. Germline V gives CDR1 WNHNN, CDR2 SYGVQD (reference sequence). The V end was cut by 3 bases, the J end by 1 base, with 16 bases between. The PCR made use of 60 Vbeta and 13 Jbeta primers. Only in-frame clones appear in the TCRdb table, and some are missing; sequencing was by immunoSEQ multiplex PCR. Here the sample spans roughly 180,000 clones, approximately 84% being singletons. Overall study findings and caveats: In a later analysis, HLA-associated TCR beta chains were more clonally expanded than equally common others. As a later analysis revealed, most CMV-associated TCR beta chains appeared HLA-restricted. 87-base-pair reads could not separate some V segments, including TRBV6-2 and TRBV6-3. Being productive about 90% or about 30% of the time was typical of most TCR beta V segments in an earlier analysis.

On this clone: Its antigen remains unknown.

The sequence was collected from a boy between 5 and 17 years old in good health and CMV-seronegative. Sequenced input: PBMCs. This chain links TRBV10-1 with TRBJ2-7; weak D call: TRBD1 (6 bases). CDR3 sequence reads: CASSDTRDTASYEQYF. The CDR3, as DNA: TGCGCCAGCAGTGATACCCGGGACACAGCATCCTACGAGCAGTACTTC.